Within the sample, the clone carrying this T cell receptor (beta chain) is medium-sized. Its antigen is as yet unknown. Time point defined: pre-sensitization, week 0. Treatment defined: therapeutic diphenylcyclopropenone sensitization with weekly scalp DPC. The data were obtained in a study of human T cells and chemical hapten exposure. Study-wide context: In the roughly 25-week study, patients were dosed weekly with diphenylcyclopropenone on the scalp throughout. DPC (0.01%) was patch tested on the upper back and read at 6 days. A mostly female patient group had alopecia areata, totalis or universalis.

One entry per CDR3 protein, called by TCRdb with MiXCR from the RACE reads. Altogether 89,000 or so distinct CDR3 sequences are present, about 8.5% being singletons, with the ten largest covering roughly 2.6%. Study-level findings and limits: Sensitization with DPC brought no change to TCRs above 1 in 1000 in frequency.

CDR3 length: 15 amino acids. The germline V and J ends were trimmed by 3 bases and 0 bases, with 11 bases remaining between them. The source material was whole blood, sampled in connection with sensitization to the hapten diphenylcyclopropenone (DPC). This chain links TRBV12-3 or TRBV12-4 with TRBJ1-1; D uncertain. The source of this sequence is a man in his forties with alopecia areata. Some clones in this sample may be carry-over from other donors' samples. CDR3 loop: CASSFRRELNTEAFF. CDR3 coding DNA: TGTGCCAGCAGTTTCCGCCGGGAGTTGAACACTGAAGCTTTCTTT.